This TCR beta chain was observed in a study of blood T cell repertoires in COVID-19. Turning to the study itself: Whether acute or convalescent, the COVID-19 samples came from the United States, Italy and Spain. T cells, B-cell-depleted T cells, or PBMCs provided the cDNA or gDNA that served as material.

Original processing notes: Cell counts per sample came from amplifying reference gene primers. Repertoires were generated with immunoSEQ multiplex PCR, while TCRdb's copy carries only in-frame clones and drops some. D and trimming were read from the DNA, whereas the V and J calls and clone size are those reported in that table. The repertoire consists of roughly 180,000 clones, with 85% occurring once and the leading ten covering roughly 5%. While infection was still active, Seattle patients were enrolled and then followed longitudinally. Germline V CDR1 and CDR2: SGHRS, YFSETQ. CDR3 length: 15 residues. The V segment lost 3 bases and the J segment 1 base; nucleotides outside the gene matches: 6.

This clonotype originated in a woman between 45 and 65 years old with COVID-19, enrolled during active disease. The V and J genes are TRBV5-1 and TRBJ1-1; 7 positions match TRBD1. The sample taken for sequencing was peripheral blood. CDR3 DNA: TGCGCCAGCAGCTATCAGGGGGTGGCGAACACTGAAGCTTTCTTT. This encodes CASSYQGVANTEAFF.